The 5 T cell receptor beta chains listed next were all sequenced from one sample in a study of cytomegalovirus exposure and HLA in healthy donors. In the PCR, 60 Vbeta and 13 Jbeta primers were used. Clones were sequenced by immunoSEQ multiplex PCR, and TCRdb holds only the in-frame ones, with some missing. The sample carries roughly 140,000 clones, roughly 73% recorded once. The sample taken for sequencing was PBMCs. The receptors were sampled from a human donor in good health.

The rearrangement joins TRBV7-3 to TRBJ2-3; 7 bases match TRBD2. CDR1 is SGHTA, CDR2 FQGTGA, per germline. The junction had 10 bases not matched to a gene; V was cut back by 5 bases and J by 5 bases. The CDR3 extends over 15 amino acids. CDR3 bases: TGTGCCAGCAGCCGCTCCGGACTAGAAGGAGATACGCAGTATTTT. Its protein is CASSRSGLEGDTQYF.

The V call is TRBV2, the J call TRBJ2-5; perhaps TRBD1 as D (5 bases). V dropped 6 bases and J dropped 4 bases, with 18 bases sitting between them. The CDR3 sequence is 15 residues long. Germline-derived CDR1 and CDR2 are SNHLY and FYNNEI. CDR3 nucleotide sequence: TGTGCCAGCAGCGAATCCCCCAGGGTGGGAGAGACCCAGTACTTC. Protein: CASSESPRVGETQYF.

This clone has a single count. This rearrangement joins TRBV6-5 to TRBJ2-7; D perhaps matches TRBD1 (6 bases). The CDR3 totals 13 residues. Germline values: CDR1 MNHEY, CDR2 SVGAGI. V was shortened by 6 bases and J by 0 bases, with 9 bases between the two germline ends. For the CDR3, the DNA is TGTGCCAGCAGCAGGACAGCCTCCTACGAGCAGTACTTC. This gives the protein CASSRTASYEQYF.

The chain carries TRBV27 and TRBJ2-1; D may be TRBD1 (7 bases). The germline CDR1 and CDR2 sequences are MNHEY and SMNVEV (reference sequence). With 7 bases removed from V and 6 bases from J, the gap between germline ends came to 22 bases. This CDR3 is built from 16 residues. The CDR3 sequence is CASTLLSGGNSNEQFF. The CDR3 DNA reads TGTGCCAGCACCCTACTCTCAGGGGGGAATTCCAATGAGCAGTTCTTC.

This chain joins TRBV7-9 and TRBJ1-6; 7 nucleotides agree with TRBD1. The CDR3 sequence is 14 residues long. CDR1 SEHNR and CDR2 FQNEAQ come from the germline V gene (reference sequence). The ends lost 7 bases at V and 7 bases at J; junction bases unmatched: 7. The CDR3 sequence: CASKKTGRNSPLHF. CDR3 in DNA: TGTGCCAGCAAGAAGACAGGGCGGAATTCACCCCTCCACTTT. The entire variable domain, with the rest obtained from reference TRBV7-9 and TRBJ1-6, is as follows: DTGVSQNPRHKITKRGQNVTFRCDPISEHNRLYWYRQTLGQGPEFLTYFQNEAQLEKSRLLSDRFSAERPKGSFSTLEIQRTEQGDSAMYLCASKKTGRNSPLHFGNGTRLTVT.